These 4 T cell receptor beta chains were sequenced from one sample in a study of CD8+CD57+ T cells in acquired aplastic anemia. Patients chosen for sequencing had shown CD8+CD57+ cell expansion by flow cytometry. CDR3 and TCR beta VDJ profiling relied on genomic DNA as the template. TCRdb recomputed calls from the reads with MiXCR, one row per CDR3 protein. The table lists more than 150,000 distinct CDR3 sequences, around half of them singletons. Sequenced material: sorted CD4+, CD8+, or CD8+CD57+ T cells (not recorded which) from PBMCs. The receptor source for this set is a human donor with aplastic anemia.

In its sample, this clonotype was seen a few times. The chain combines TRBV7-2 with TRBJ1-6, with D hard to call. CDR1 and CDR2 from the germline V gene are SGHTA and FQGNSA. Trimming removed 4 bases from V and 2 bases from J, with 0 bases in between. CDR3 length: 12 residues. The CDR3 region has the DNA TGTGCCAGCAGCTCCTATAATTCACCCCTCCACTTT. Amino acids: CASSSYNSPLHF. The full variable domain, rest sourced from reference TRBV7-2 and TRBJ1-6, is GAGVSQSPSNKVTEKGKDVELRCDPISGHTALYWYRQSLGQGLEFLIYFQGNSAPDKSGLPSDRFSAERTGGSVSTLTIQRTQQEDSAVYLCASSSYNSPLHFGNGTRLTVT.

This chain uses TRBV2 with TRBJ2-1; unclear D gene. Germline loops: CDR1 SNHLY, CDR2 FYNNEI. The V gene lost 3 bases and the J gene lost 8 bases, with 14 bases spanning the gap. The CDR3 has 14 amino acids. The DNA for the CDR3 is TGTGCCAGCAGTGACCGATTGTCTGGGGATGAGCAGTTCTTC. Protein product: CASSDRLSGDEQFF.

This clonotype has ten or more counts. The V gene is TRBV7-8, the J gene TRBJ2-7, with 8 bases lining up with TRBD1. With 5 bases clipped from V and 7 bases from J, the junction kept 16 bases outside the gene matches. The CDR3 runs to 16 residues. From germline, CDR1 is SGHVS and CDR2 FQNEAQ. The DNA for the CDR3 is TGTGCCAGCAGCATCCAGATGGCCCAGGGGGCGCGGGAGCAGTACTTC. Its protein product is CASSIQMAQGAREQYF. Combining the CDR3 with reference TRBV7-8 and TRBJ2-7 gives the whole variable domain GAGVSQSPRYKVAKRGQDVALRCDPISGHVSLFWYQQALGQGPEFLTYFQNEAQLDKSGLPSDRFFAERPEGSVSTLKIQRTQQEDSAVYLCASSIQMAQGAREQYFGPGTRLTVT.

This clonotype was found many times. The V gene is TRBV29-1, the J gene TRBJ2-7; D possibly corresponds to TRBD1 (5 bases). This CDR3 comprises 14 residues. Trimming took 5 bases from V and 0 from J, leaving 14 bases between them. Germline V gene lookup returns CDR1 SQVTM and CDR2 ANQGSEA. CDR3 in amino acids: CSVYEDTSSYEQYF. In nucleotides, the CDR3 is TGCAGCGTTTATGAGGACACGAGCTCCTACGAGCAGTACTTC.